The entry below describes one T cell receptor beta chain. These data come from a study of control samples from healthy donors and cancer patients. CDR3 length: 14 residues. Trimming stripped 3 bases from V and 2 bases from J, with 10 bases between. Germline V gene data show CDR1 as MGHRA and CDR2 as YSYEKL. The data were produced by immunoSEQ multiplex PCR, yet TCRdb's version contains in-frame clones alone and is incomplete. The sample lists 85,000 to 95,000 clones, just over 90% seen once, with 0.92% in the top ten. This chain connects TRBV4-1 to TRBJ1-2, with unresolved D. What was sequenced was blood. The receptor's source is a young woman in good health. The CDR3, as DNA: TGCGCCAGCAGCCAGCAAAGAGCGAACTATGGCTACACCTTC. It specifies CASSQQRANYGYTF.